These 13 T cell receptor beta chains share one sample of origin, sequenced in a study of blood T cell repertoires in COVID-19. Clones were read by immunoSEQ multiplex PCR, and TCRdb kept only the in-frame ones, dropping some. The sample yields 55,000 to 65,000 clones, roughly 89% seen once. Input material: peripheral blood. These receptors all stem from a woman in her sixties with COVID-19, enrolled during active disease.

Note on this clone: The junction shows a germline mismatch at one end, possibly a read error. The J gene is TRBJ2-2, the V gene TRBV18; D is perhaps TRBD2 (6 bases). Germline assignment: CDR1 KGHSH and CDR2 LQKENI. The length of the CDR3 is 16 residues. CDR3: CASSQPGAMNAGELFF. The CDR3 DNA reads as TGTGCCAGCTCACAGCCGGGAGCGATGAACGCCGGGGAGCTGTTTTTT.

This rearrangement joins TRBV30 to TRBJ2-2; no firm D call. CDR1 is GTSNPN and CDR2 is SVGIG in the germline V gene (reference sequence). This CDR3 is built from 11 residues. Trimming removed 0 bases at V and 7 bases at J, with 3 bases between. In nucleotides, the CDR3 is TGTGCCTGGAGTGTCGGCGGGGAGCTGTTTTTT. This codes for CAWSVGGELFF.

This clone was picked up a small number of times. The same CDR3 is also encoded by other DNA sequences in this sample. The rearrangement uses TRBV27 and TRBJ1-2; 8 bases are shared with TRBD1. Looked up from germline, CDR1 is MNHEY and CDR2 is SMNVEV (reference sequence). V was clipped by 0 bases and J by 3 bases; unmatched bases: 3. The CDR3 loop spans 15 amino acids. The chain's CDR3 is CASSLSSGGDYGYTF. CDR3 in DNA: TGTGCCAGCAGTTTATCATCAGGGGGCGACTATGGCTACACCTTC.

The rearrangement links TRBV4-3 to TRBJ1-6; 8 bases are a match to TRBD1. J was trimmed by 5 bases and V by 4 bases; bases with no gene match: 7. The CDR3 has 16 amino acids. Germline CDR1 LGHNA, CDR2 YSLEER. CDR3 protein: CASSLGTGLNNSPLHF. The DNA of the CDR3 is TGCGCCAGCAGCCTCGGGACAGGTCTCAATAATTCACCCCTCCACTTT.

This clone has more than one count but fewer than ten. The gene calls are TRBV29-1 and TRBJ2-1, with 8 bases identical to TRBD1. The V and J ends lost 6 bases and 8 bases, in that order; junction bases with no gene match: 15. The CDR3 is 15 residues long. Germline V gene sequence: CDR1 SQVTM, CDR2 ANQGSEA. The CDR3 nucleotides read TGCAGCGTGTCACCGGGACAGGCGATGTTCGATGAGCAGTTCTTC. Encoded protein: CSVSPGQAMFDEQFF.

The chain carries TRBV10-3 and TRBJ1-2; possibly TRBD1 for D (5 bases). The germline V gene encodes CDR1 ENHRY and CDR2 SYGVKD. The CDR3 length is 14 residues. V lost 4 bases, J lost 7 bases, and 16 bases lay in between. CDR3 coding DNA: TGTGCCATCAGTGTACTTCTAGGGGAAGGTGGCTACACCTTC. Protein sequence: CAISVLLGEGGYTF.

Written as DNA, the CDR3 is TGCAGCGTTGCTGACAGCGAGCAGTACTTC. This sequence encodes CSVADSEQYF. The rearrangement links TRBV29-1 to TRBJ2-7, with TRBD1 as a possible D gene (5 bases). This CDR3 region has 10 residues. Germline V lookup: CDR1 SQVTM, CDR2 ANQGSEA. Trimming cost V 4 bases and J 6 bases, with 7 bases left between them.

This clone was seen a single time. This rearrangement joins TRBV24-1 to TRBJ2-1; possible D gene TRBD2, 6 bases. V shed 2 bases and J shed 5 bases, with 12 bases lying between them. Germline V gene lookup returns CDR1 KGHDR and CDR2 SFDVKD. This CDR3 has 15 residues. The CDR3 DNA sequence: TGTGCCACCAGTGATTGGGGAGGATGGGACAATGAGCAGTTCTTC. It specifies CATSDWGGWDNEQFF.

This chain joins TRBV5-1 and TRBJ2-2, with 11 nucleotides matching TRBD2. J gave up 7 bases and V 1 base, and 9 bases lay outside the gene matches. CDR3 size: 17 residues. Germline CDR1 is SGHRS and CDR2 is YFSETQ. CDR3 DNA: TGCGCCAGCAGCTTGACTAGCGGGAGTACGCCAAGCGGGGAGCTGTTTTTT. This codes for CASSLTSGSTPSGELFF.

The chain links TRBV6-2 or TRBV6-3 to TRBJ2-2, with D hard to call. Germline V CDR1 and CDR2: MNHEY, SVGEGT. Trimming cost V 2 bases and J 6 bases, with 13 bases left between them. CDR3 length: 15 amino acids. CDR3 protein: CASSYEAFYPGELFF. The CDR3, as DNA: TGTGCCAGCAGTTACGAAGCTTTCTACCCCGGGGAGCTGTTTTTT.

J is TRBJ1-2 and V is TRBV7-8, with D unresolved. CDR1 and CDR2 from the germline V gene are SGHVS and FQNEAQ. Trimming removed 1 base from V and 8 bases from J, with 11 bases in between. The CDR3 sequence is 13 residues long. CDR3 DNA sequence: TGTGCCAGCAGCTTAGGGCAGCCGCGGGGCTACACCTTC. The encoded protein is CASSLGQPRGYTF.

The gene calls are TRBV2 and TRBJ1-5; possibly TRBD1 for D (6 bases). There are 14 residues in the CDR3. The V gene's germline CDR1 is SNHLY and CDR2 FYNNEI. V was cut by 6 bases and J by 3 bases, with 12 bases left in between. The DNA of the CDR3 is TGTGCCAGCAGCCTAGGGGGAAACAATCAGCCCCAGCATTTT. Translation: CASSLGGNNQPQHF.

J is TRBJ2-7 and V is TRBV11-2, with 7 nucleotides matching TRBD2. Germline values: CDR1 SGHAT, CDR2 FQNNGV. The CDR3 contains 15 residues. Unmatched junction bases numbered 10, after V lost 3 bases and J lost 5 bases. The CDR3 DNA sequence: TGTGCCAGCAGCTTCCCCTTCGGGAGGTCCCACGAGCAGTACTTC. Translated, it gives CASSFPFGRSHEQYF.